The 4 T cell receptor beta chains reported below all come from one sample, sequenced in a study of T-cell reconstitution after alpha-beta-depleted transplantation in children. Unique molecular identifiers featured in how the TCRbeta library was prepared. TCRdb re-called the PCR reads through MiXCR, storing one row per CDR3 protein. The table lists 750,000 to 950,000 distinct CDR3 sequences, 16% of them singletons. The sequences come from PBMCs, mostly from graft donor cells, collected 360 days after TCRalphabeta/CD19-depleted stem cell transplant. The receptors derive from a male patient under 18 who had a stem cell transplant for acute lymphoblastic leukemia, so the T cells may come from the graft donor.

This rearrangement joins TRBV5-1 to TRBJ2-7; TRBD2 matches 13 bases. Germline loops: CDR1 SGHRS, CDR2 YFSETQ. There are 16 residues in the CDR3. V lost 4 bases, J lost 5 bases, and 9 bases stayed unmatched. The CDR3 sequence is CASSLDGLAGAHEQYF. In DNA form, the CDR3 reads TGCGCCAGCAGCCTCGATGGACTAGCGGGAGCACACGAGCAGTACTTC.

CDR3 region: CASSQEGGRKTQYF. The CDR3 bases are TGCGCCAGCAGCCAAGAAGGGGGCCGAAAGACCCAGTACTTC. The rearrangement uses TRBV4-1 and TRBJ2-5; TRBD1 agrees at 7 bases. The CDR3 loop spans 14 amino acids. In germline, CDR1 is MGHRA, CDR2 YSYEKL. V lost 0 bases, J lost 6 bases, and 4 bases stayed unmatched.

This chain joins TRBV12-3 or TRBV12-4 and TRBJ2-5, with unresolved D. V was clipped by 2 bases and J by 1 base, with 8 bases between them. The length of the CDR3 is 14 residues. The CDR3 loop is CASSLRAPQETQYF. The CDR3 DNA reads as TGTGCCAGCAGTTTAAGAGCCCCCCAAGAGACCCAGTACTTC.

V is TRBV9 and J is TRBJ2-3, with TRBD1 matching 9 bases. The V gene's germline CDR1 is SGDLS and CDR2 YYNGEE. V dropped 0 bases and J dropped 1; count of bases not matched to a gene: 3. The CDR3 contains 16 residues. In nucleotides, the CDR3 is TGTGCCAGCAGCGTAGGCGACAGGGGGGGCACAGATACGCAGTATTTT. Translating it yields CASSVGDRGGTDTQYF.